This note documents a single T cell receptor beta chain sequence. An end of the junction differs from the germline gene, which may be a read error. This entry is derived from a study of metastatic and nonmetastatic thyroid tumors. Study context: Repertoires from blood and tumor or nodule tissue of malignant and benign thyroid patients were compared.

The CDR3 contains 21 residues. The V gene's germline CDR1 is MNHEY and CDR2 SVGEGT. In the authors' workflow: The study's classifier, a distant-metastasis tool for papillary thyroid cancer, was built using CDR3 differences across clinicopathological groups. TCRdb re-analyzed the PCR reads using MiXCR. These V and J calls originate from TCRdb's pipeline instead of the authors' own analysis. The sample shows roughly 93,000 clones, roughly an eighth of them seen only once. None of the patients had undergone any treatment ahead of thyroid surgery. This rearrangement joins TRBV6-2 or TRBV6-3 to TRBJ2-1; 10 nucleotides match TRBD2. The sequenced sample was blood. This clonotype was sampled from a female donor with papillary thyroid cancer or a benign thyroid nodule (not recorded which). Some clones in this sample may be carry-over from other donors' samples. CDR3 sequence: CASSYNLVGLASPASYNDQFF. In DNA form, the CDR3 reads TGTGCCAGCAGTTACAACCTCGTGGGACTAGCGTCTCCCGCCTCCTACAATGATCAGTTCTTC.